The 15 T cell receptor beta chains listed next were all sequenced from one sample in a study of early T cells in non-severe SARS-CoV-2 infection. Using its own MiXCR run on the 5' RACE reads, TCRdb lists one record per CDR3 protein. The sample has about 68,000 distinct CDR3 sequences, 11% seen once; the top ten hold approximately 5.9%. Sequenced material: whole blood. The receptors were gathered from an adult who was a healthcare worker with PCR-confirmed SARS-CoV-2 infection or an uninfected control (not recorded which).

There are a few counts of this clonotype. The CDR3 loop reads CASSHRDRGNYNEQFF. The CDR3 region has the DNA TGTGCCAGCAGCCATCGGGACAGGGGCAACTACAATGAGCAGTTCTTC. This chain joins TRBV7-9 and TRBJ2-1, with 10 bases aligning to TRBD1. The CDR3 loop spans 16 amino acids. Germline V gene sequence: CDR1 SEHNR, CDR2 FQNEAQ (reference sequence). With V trimmed by 5 bases and J by 3 bases, 7 bases remained unmatched. Complete variable domain (other parts from reference TRBV7-9 and TRBJ2-1): DTGVSQNPRHKITKRGQNVTFRCDPISEHNRLYWYRQTLGQGPEFLTYFQNEAQLEKSRLLSDRFSAERPKGSFSTLEIQRTEQGDSAMYLCASSHRDRGNYNEQFFGPGTRLTVL.

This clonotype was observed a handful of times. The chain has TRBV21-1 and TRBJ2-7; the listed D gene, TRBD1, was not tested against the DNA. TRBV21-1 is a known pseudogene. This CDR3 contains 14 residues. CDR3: CASSQGTELYEQYF. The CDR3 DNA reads TGTGCCAGCAGCCAAGGGACAGAACTCTACGAGCAGTACTTC.

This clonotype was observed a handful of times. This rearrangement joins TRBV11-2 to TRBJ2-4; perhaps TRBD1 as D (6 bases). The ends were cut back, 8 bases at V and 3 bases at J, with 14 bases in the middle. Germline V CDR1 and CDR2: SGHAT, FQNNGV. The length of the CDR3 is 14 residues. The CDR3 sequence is CASGPTGGKNIQYF. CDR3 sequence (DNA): TGTGCCAGCGGCCCGACAGGAGGCAAAAACATTCAGTACTTC.

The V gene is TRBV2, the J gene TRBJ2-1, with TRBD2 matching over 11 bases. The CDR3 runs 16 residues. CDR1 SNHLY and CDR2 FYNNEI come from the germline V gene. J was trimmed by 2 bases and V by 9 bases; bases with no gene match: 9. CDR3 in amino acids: CARGRVLAGAYNEQFF. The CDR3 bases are TGTGCCAGGGGGAGGGTACTAGCGGGAGCCTACAATGAGCAGTTCTTC. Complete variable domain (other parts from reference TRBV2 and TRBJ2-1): EPEVTQTPSHQVTQMGQEVILRCVPISNHLYFYWYRQILGQKVEFLVSFYNNEISEKSEIFDDQFSVERPDGSNFTLKIRSTKLEDSAMYFCARGRVLAGAYNEQFFGPGTRLTVL.

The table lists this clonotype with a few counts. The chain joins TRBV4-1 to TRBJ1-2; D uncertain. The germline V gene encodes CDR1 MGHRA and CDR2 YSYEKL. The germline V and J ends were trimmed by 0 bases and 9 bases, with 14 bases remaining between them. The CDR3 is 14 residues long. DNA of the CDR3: TGCGCCAGCAGCCAAGATATGTCGGCGGAAAGCTACACCTTC. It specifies CASSQDMSAESYTF.

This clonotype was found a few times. The DNA of the CDR3 is TGCAGTGCTGAGACTACCTCCTACGAGCAGTACTTC. Translating gives CSAETTSYEQYF. V gene TRBV20-1 combines with J gene TRBJ2-7; D may be TRBD2 (5 bases). Germline V gene sequence: CDR1 DFQATT, CDR2 SNEGSKA (reference sequence). The V end lost 5 bases, the J end lost 0 bases, and 8 bases lay between the germline ends. The CDR3 is 12 amino acids.

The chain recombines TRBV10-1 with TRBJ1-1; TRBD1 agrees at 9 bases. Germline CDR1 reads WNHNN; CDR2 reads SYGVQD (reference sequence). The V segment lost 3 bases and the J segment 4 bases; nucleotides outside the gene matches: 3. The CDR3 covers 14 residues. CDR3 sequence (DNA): TGCGCCAGCAGTGATGGACAGGGGAGCACTGAAGCTTTCTTT. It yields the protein CASSDGQGSTEAFF.

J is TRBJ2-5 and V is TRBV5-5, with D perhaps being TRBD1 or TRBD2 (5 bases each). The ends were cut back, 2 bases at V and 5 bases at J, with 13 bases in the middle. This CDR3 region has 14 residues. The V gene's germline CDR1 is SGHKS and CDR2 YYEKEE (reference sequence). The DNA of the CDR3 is TGTGCCAGCAGCTTCAATGGCAGGGAGGAGACCCAGTACTTC. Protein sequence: CASSFNGREETQYF.

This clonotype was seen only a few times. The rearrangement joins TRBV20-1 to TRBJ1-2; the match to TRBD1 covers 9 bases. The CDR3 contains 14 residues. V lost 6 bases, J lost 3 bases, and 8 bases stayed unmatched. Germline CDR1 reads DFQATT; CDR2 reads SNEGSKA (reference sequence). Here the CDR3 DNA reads TGCAGTGCCTGGGGACAGGGCGAGGACTATGGCTACACCTTC. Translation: CSAWGQGEDYGYTF.

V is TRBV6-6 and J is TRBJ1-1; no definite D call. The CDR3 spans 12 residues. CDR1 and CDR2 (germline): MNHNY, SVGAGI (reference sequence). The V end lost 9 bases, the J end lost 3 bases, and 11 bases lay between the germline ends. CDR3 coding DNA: TGTGCCAGTTTCGTGGCCTACACTGAAGCTTTCTTT. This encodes CASFVAYTEAFF.

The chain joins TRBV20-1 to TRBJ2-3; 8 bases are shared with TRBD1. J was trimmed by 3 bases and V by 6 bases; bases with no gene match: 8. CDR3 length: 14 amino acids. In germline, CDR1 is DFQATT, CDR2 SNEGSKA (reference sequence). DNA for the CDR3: TGCAGTGCCCCGGACAGGGAACGGACAGATACGCAGTATTTT. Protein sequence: CSAPDRERTDTQYF.

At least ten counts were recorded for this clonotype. Here the CDR3 reads CASSWTASGELFF. For the CDR3, the DNA is TGTGCCAGCAGCTGGACGGCCTCCGGGGAGCTGTTTTTT. This chain connects TRBV7-2 to TRBJ2-2; D gene unclear. The V and J ends lost 4 bases and 6 bases respectively, with 9 bases between them. CDR1 SGHTA and CDR2 FQGNSA come from the germline V gene. CDR3 length: 13 residues.

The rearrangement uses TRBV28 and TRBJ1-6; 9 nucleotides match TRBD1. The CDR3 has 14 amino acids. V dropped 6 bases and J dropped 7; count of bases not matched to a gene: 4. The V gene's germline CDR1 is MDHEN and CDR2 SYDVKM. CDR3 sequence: CASSQGQGNSPLHF. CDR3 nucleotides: TGTGCCAGCAGCCAGGGACAGGGCAATTCACCCCTCCACTTT.

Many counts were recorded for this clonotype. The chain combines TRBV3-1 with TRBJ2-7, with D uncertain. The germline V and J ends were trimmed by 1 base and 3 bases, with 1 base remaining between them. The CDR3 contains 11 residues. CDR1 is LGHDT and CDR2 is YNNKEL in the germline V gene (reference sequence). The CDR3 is CASSQVYEQYF. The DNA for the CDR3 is TGTGCCAGCAGCCAAGTCTACGAGCAGTACTTC.

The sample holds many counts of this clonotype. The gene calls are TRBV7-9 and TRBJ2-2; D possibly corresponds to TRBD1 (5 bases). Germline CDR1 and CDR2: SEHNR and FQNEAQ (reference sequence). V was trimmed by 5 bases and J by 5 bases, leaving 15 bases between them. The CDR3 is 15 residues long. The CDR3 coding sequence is TGTGCCAGCAGCCCGGTTTCAGGGATGACCGGGGAGCTGTTTTTT. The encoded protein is CASSPVSGMTGELFF.